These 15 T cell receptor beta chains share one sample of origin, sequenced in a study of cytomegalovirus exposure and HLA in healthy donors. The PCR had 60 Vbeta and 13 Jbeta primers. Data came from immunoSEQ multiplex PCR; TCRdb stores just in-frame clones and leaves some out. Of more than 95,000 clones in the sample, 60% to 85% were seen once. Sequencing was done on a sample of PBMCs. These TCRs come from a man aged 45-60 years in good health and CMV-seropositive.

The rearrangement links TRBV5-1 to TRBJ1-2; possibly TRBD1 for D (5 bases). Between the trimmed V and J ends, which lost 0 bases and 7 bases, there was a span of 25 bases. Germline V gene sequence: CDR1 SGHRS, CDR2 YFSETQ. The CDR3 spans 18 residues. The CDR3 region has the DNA TGCGCCAGCAGCTTGGTTTTTAGGGGCGGGGGACCCGGCATTGGCTACACCTTC. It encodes CASSLVFRGGGPGIGYTF.

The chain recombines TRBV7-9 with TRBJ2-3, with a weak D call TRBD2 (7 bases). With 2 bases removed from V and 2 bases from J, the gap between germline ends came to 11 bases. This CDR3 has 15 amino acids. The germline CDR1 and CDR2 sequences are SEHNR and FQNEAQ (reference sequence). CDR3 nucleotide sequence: TGTGCCAGCAGCTTAAACCGGGGGGCCACAGATACGCAGTATTTT. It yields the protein CASSLNRGATDTQYF.

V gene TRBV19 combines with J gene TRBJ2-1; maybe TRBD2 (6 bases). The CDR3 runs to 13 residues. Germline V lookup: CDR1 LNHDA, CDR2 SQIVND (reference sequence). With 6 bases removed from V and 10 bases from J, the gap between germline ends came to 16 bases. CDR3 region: CASSPVGGDEQFF. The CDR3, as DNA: TGTGCCAGTAGCCCAGTGGGAGGTGACGAGCAGTTCTTC.

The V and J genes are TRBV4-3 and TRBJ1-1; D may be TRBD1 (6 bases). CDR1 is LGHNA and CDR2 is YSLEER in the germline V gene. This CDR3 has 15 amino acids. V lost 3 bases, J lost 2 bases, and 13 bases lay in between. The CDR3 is CASSHLTGLNTEAFF. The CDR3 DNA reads TGCGCCAGCAGCCATTTAACAGGGCTTAACACTGAAGCTTTCTTT.

CDR3 in amino acids: CASSVTVGTSGRDEQFF. CDR3 DNA: TGTGCCAGCAGCGTAACAGTAGGGACTAGCGGTAGGGATGAGCAGTTCTTC. V is TRBV9 and J is TRBJ2-1, with TRBD2 identical over 11 bases. This CDR3 comprises 17 residues. V shed 1 base, J shed 8 bases, and the junction held 11 bases outside the gene matches. CDR1 and CDR2 (germline): SGDLS, YYNGEE.

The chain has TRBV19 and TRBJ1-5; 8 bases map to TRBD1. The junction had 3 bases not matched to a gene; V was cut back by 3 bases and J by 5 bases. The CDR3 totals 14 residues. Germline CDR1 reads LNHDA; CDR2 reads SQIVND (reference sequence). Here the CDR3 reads CASSMSGGHQPQHF. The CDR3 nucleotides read TGTGCCAGTAGTATGTCAGGGGGCCATCAGCCCCAGCATTTT.

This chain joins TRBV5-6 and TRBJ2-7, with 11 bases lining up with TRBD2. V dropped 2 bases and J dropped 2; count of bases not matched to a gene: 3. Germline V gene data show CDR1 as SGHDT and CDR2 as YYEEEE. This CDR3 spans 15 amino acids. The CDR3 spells CASSFLTSGAYEQYF. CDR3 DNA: TGTGCCAGCAGCTTTCTGACTAGCGGGGCCTACGAGCAGTACTTC. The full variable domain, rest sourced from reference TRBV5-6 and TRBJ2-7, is DAGVTQSPTHLIKTRGQQVTLRCSPKSGHDTVSWYQQALGQGPQFIFQYYEEEERQRGNFPDRFSGHQFPNYSSELNVNALLLGDSALYLCASSFLTSGAYEQYFGPGTRLTVT.

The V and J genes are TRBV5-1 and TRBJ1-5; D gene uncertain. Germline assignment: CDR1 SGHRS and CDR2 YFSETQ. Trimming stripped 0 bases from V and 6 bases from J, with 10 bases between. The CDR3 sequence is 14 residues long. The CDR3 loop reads CASSLGGIGQPQHF. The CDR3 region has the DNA TGCGCCAGCAGCTTGGGCGGGATAGGTCAGCCCCAGCATTTT.

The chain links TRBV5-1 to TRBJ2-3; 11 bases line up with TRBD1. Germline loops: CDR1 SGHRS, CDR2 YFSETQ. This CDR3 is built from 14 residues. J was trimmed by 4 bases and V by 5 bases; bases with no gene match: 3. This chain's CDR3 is CASRLGQGADTQYF. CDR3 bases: TGCGCCAGCAGACTGGGACAGGGGGCAGATACGCAGTATTTT.

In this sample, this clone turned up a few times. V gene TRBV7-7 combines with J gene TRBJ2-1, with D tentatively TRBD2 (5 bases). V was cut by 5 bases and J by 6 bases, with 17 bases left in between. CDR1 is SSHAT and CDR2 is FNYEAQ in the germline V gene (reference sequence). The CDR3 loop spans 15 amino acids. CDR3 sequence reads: CASSQGLSQANEQFF. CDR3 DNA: TGTGCCAGCAGCCAAGGACTCTCCCAGGCCAATGAGCAGTTCTTC.

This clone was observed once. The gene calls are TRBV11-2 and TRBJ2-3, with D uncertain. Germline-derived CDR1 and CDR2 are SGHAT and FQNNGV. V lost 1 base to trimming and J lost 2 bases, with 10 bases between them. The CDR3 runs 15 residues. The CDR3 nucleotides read TGTGCCAGCAGCTTAGGGGCGAGTTACACAGATACGCAGTATTTT. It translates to CASSLGASYTDTQYF.

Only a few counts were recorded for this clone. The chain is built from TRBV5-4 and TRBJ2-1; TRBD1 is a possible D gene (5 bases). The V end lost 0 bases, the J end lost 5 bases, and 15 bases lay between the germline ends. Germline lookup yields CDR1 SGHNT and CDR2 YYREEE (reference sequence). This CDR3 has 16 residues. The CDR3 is CASSLGPGSLNNEQFF. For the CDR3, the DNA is TGTGCCAGCAGCTTGGGGCCAGGGTCCCTGAACAATGAGCAGTTCTTC.

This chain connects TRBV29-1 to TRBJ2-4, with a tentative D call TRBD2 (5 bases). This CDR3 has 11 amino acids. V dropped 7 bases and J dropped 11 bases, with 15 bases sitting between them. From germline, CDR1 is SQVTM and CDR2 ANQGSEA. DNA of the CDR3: TGCAGCGAGGCGGTGGGAGAGGTTCAGTACTTC. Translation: CSEAVGEVQYF. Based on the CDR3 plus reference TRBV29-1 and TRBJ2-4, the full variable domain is SAVISQKPSRDICQRGTSLTIQCQVDSQVTMMFWYRQQPGQSLTLIATANQGSEATYESGFVIDKFPISRPNLTFSTLTVSNMSPEDSSIYLCSEAVGEVQYFGAGTRLSVL.

The CDR3 loop is CASSKAQNNQPQHF. The CDR3 nucleotides are TGTGCCAGCAGTAAGGCACAGAATAATCAGCCCCAGCATTTT. This chain links TRBV6-6 with TRBJ1-5, with D uncertain. CDR1 and CDR2 from the germline V gene are MNHNY and SVGAGI (reference sequence). CDR3 length equals 14 residues. Trimming stripped 5 bases from V and 4 bases from J, with 12 bases between.

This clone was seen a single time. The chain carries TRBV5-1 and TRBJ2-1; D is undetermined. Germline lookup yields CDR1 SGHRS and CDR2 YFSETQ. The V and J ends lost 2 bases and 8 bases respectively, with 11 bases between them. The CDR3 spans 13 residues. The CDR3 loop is CASSLPVLDEQFF. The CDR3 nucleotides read TGCGCCAGCAGCTTACCGGTTTTGGATGAGCAGTTCTTC.